The sequence of this T cell receptor beta chain was determined in a study of blood T cell repertoires in COVID-19. Study summary: Samples taken during acute and convalescent COVID-19 were collected in the United States, Italy and Spain.

Sequencing was performed with immunoSEQ multiplex PCR; in TCRdb, only in-frame clones are kept and a portion is missing. The data contain more than 110,000 clones, around 80% of them singletons. This clone was detected only a few times. Sequencing input: PBMCs or T cells enriched from blood (not recorded which). The receptor's source is a woman between 50 and 59 years old who had recovered from COVID-19.

The CDR3 region is CASRVGRDRVNQPQHF. CDR3 nucleotide sequence: TGTGCCAGCCGAGTCGGACGGGACAGGGTCAATCAGCCCCAGCATTTT. The chain has TRBV2 and TRBJ1-5; 9 bases align to TRBD1. This CDR3 has 16 residues. Germline trimming cut 8 bases from V and 3 bases from J; bases unmatched to any gene: 11. The germline CDR1 and CDR2 sequences are SNHLY and FYNNEI.